The next 18 T cell receptor beta chains were all read from a single sample in a study of T-cell reconstitution after alpha-beta-depleted transplantation in children. A library of TCRbeta sequences, prepared with unique molecular identifiers, was generated. TCRdb reanalysed the PCR reads using MiXCR and keeps one entry per CDR3 protein. Seen here are about 610,000 distinct CDR3 sequences, roughly a tenth observed once, and the top ten hold roughly 4%. The sequenced sample was PBMCs from the stem cell graft donor, obtained from the stem cell graft. The receptors come from a human donor who donated a stem cell graft to a child with acute myeloid leukemia.

This clonotype was found a few times. This chain joins TRBV6-2 or TRBV6-3 and TRBJ2-5; D unresolved. The CDR3 consists of 11 residues. V was trimmed by 4 bases and J by 7 bases, leaving 7 bases between them. Germline CDR1 is MNHEY and CDR2 is SVGEGT. The CDR3 DNA is TGTGCCAGCAGTTTGCTGGGGACCCAGTACTTC. Translating gives CASSLLGTQYF.

In its sample, this clonotype was seen a few times. V gene TRBV7-3 combines with J gene TRBJ2-5; 7 positions match TRBD1. The germline CDR1 and CDR2 sequences are SGHTA and FQGTGA. This CDR3 is built from 16 residues. The V gene end was trimmed by 4 bases and the J gene end by 0 bases; junction bases not matched to a gene: 8. This chain's CDR3 is CASSSGDRPNQETQYF. The DNA of the CDR3 is TGTGCCAGCAGCTCAGGGGACAGACCCAACCAAGAGACCCAGTACTTC. Full variable domain (outside the CDR3, taken from reference TRBV7-3 and TRBJ2-5): GAGVSQTPSNKVTEKGKYVELRCDPISGHTALYWYRQSLGQGPEFLIYFQGTGAADDSGLPNDRFFAVRPEGSVSTLKIQRTERGDSAVYLCASSSGDRPNQETQYFGPGTRLLVL.

The V call is TRBV6-1, the J call TRBJ2-7; 9 nucleotides align to TRBD1. The V gene's germline CDR1 is MNHNS and CDR2 SASEGT. V shed 6 bases, J shed 0 bases, and the junction held 6 bases outside the gene matches. The CDR3 contains 15 residues. The chain's CDR3 is CASRDRGLSSYEQYF. The CDR3, as DNA: TGTGCCAGCAGGGACAGGGGCCTAAGCTCCTACGAGCAGTACTTC.

The V and J genes are TRBV6-1 and TRBJ2-4; 11 bases are a match to TRBD2. CDR3 length: 18 residues. With V trimmed by 5 bases and J by 0 bases, 9 bases remained unmatched. CDR1 and CDR2 (germline): MNHNS, SASEGT. The CDR3 DNA reads TGTGCCAGCAGTCGCGCAGGGACTAGCGGATTAGCCAAAAACATTCAGTACTTC. It encodes CASSRAGTSGLAKNIQYF.

This clonotype occurred a few times. The chain is built from TRBV5-1 and TRBJ2-7; tentatively, D is TRBD2 (6 bases). Trimming took 1 base from V and 2 from J, leaving 13 bases between them. The CDR3 has 15 amino acids. CDR1 SGHRS and CDR2 YFSETQ come from the germline V gene. The CDR3 spells CASSLIGSLPYEQYF. The CDR3 DNA is TGCGCCAGCAGCTTGATCGGGAGCCTCCCCTACGAGCAGTACTTC.

Comment on this clonotype: This may be a read error, as it is one base from a much larger clone. The gene calls are TRBV20-1 and TRBJ2-5; 10 nucleotides line up with TRBD1. Germline V gene lookup returns CDR1 DFQATT and CDR2 SNEGSKA (reference sequence). The CDR3 extends over 14 amino acids. CDR3 sequence (DNA): TGCAGTGTCGAACCGGGACAGGGGCGGAAGACCCGGTACTTC. Its protein is CSVEPGQGRKTRYF.

Many counts were recorded for this clonotype. The chain employs TRBV15 and TRBJ1-6, with 9 positions matching TRBD1. Germline trimming cut 1 base from V and 7 bases from J; bases unmatched to any gene: 2. The CDR3 is 15 residues long. Germline V gene sequence: CDR1 LNHNV, CDR2 YYDKDF (reference sequence). The CDR3, as DNA: TGTGCCACCAGCAGAGGTGGACAGGGGAATTCACCCCTCCACTTT. This codes for CATSRGGQGNSPLHF.

The rearrangement uses TRBV30 and TRBJ2-4; TRBD2 aligns across 10 bases. CDR1 is GTSNPN, CDR2 SVGIG, per germline (reference sequence). The J segment lost 7 bases and the V segment lost 5 bases, leaving 14 bases of the junction unmatched. This CDR3 has 16 amino acids. The CDR3 DNA sequence: TGTGCCTGGGCCCCGAACGGAGCGGGAGGGCGGAACATTCAGTACTTC. Its protein is CAWAPNGAGGRNIQYF.

This clonotype came up many times. The chain is built from TRBV12-3 or TRBV12-4 and TRBJ2-7, with D tentatively TRBD2 (5 bases). The V and J ends lost 3 bases and 4 bases respectively, with 10 bases between them. The CDR3 length is 13 residues. As DNA, the CDR3 is TGTGCCAGCAGTTTTCTAGCCCAATACGAGCAGTACTTC. This gives the protein CASSFLAQYEQYF.

On this clonotype itself: An end of the junction differs from the germline gene, which may be a read error. This sequence joins TRBV12-3 or TRBV12-4 and TRBJ2-3, with TRBD2 matching 8 bases. CDR3 length: 15 amino acids. The CDR3 DNA is TGTGCCAGCTGTTTATGGTCGGGAGGGCCGGATACGCAGTATTTT. Translation gives CASCLWSGGPDTQYF.

The chain joins TRBV20-1 to TRBJ2-7; 8 bases are a match to TRBD2. V lost 6 bases to trimming and J lost 6 bases; unmatched junction nucleotides: 10. Germline CDR1 DFQATT, CDR2 SNEGSKA (reference sequence). CDR3 length: 13 residues. This CDR3 is CSARRREDTEQYF. In DNA form, the CDR3 reads TGCAGTGCCCGTCGGCGGGAGGACACCGAGCAGTACTTC.

In its sample, this clonotype was seen once. In DNA, the CDR3 is TGTGCCAGCAGCTCCTTAGGACTAGCGGGTCTGGATGAGCAGTTCTTC. This codes for CASSSLGLAGLDEQFF. The genes are TRBV7-1 and TRBJ2-1; TRBD2 matches at 11 bases. TRBV7-1 is flagged as an ORF with uncertain function. The CDR3 runs 16 residues. The V gene end was trimmed by 3 bases and the J gene end by 8 bases; junction bases not matched to a gene: 9.

This clonotype was recorded a few times. This chain uses TRBV4-2 with TRBJ2-7, with 9 bases matching TRBD2. CDR1 and CDR2 (germline): LGHNA, YNFKEQ. The CDR3 spans 15 residues. The V and J ends lost 1 base and 3 bases, in that order; junction bases with no gene match: 4. The CDR3 region is CASSQAAGGVYEQYF. Here the CDR3 DNA reads TGTGCCAGCAGCCAAGCCGCGGGAGGGGTCTACGAGCAGTACTTC.

This clonotype was seen more than once but under ten times. The chain joins TRBV7-3 to TRBJ2-3; unclear D gene. CDR1 is SGHTA, CDR2 FQGTGA, per germline. The CDR3 is made up of 15 amino acids. The germline V and J ends were trimmed by 1 base and 0 bases, with 8 bases remaining between them. In nucleotides, the CDR3 is TGTGCCAGCAGCTTAATAGGGTACAGCACAGATACGCAGTATTTT. Its protein product is CASSLIGYSTDTQYF.

This clonotype was detected only a few times. V gene TRBV18 combines with J gene TRBJ2-4, with 8 positions matching TRBD1. This CDR3 spans 20 amino acids. V trimming: 1 base; J trimming: 10 bases; junction bases outside the gene matches: 24. The germline V gene encodes CDR1 KGHSH and CDR2 LQKENI. The CDR3 protein is CASSPQSFLDRGGQKLIQYF. The CDR3 DNA is TGTGCCAGCTCACCACAATCGTTTCTCGACAGGGGAGGCCAAAAGCTGATTCAGTACTTC.

This clonotype has just a few counts. This chain uses TRBV7-6 with TRBJ1-1; D is possibly TRBD1 (6 bases). Trimming shortened V by 5 bases and J by 3 bases, and 19 bases separated the two germline ends. CDR1 is SGHVS, CDR2 FNYEAQ, per germline. This CDR3 comprises 16 residues. The CDR3 here is CASSPREDRSYTEAFF. CDR3 in DNA: TGTGCCAGCAGCCCTAGGGAGGACAGATCTTACACTGAAGCTTTCTTT.

The chain couples TRBV27 to TRBJ2-7; 12 bases fit TRBD2. CDR1 is MNHEY and CDR2 is SMNVEV in the germline V gene (reference sequence). J lost 3 bases, V lost 6 bases, and 18 bases had no gene match. There are 19 residues in the CDR3. The CDR3 sequence is CASSSPLGGPGLAGYEQYF. DNA of the CDR3: TGTGCCAGCAGCTCGCCCCTCGGGGGGCCGGGACTAGCGGGCTACGAGCAGTACTTC.

The table lists this clonotype with many counts. This sequence joins TRBV14 and TRBJ1-1; D not certain. This CDR3 is built from 13 residues. Deletions cut 4 bases from V and 3 bases from J, with 9 bases between. Germline V gene sequence: CDR1 SGHDN, CDR2 FVKESK. CDR3 nucleotide sequence: TGTGCCAGCAGCCCCCAGGTGGACACTGAAGCTTTCTTT. This encodes CASSPQVDTEAFF. The variable domain in full, completed from reference TRBV14 and TRBJ1-1, reads EAGVTQFPSHSVIEKGQTVTLRCDPISGHDNLYWYRRVMGKEIKFLLHFVKESKQDESGMPNNRFLAERTGGTYSTLKVQPAELEDSGVYFCASSPQVDTEAFFGQGTRLTVV.